These 19 T cell receptor beta chains share one sample of origin, sequenced in a study of CD8 T cells in ankylosing spondylitis. MiXCR, run by TCRdb on the 5' RACE reads, gives a single entry per CDR3 protein. The sample yields hundreds of thousands of distinct CDR3 sequences, 20% seen once. The sample was blood, either unsorted or a sorted T cell fraction (not recorded which). These receptors were collected from a male donor with ankylosing spondylitis or in good health (not recorded which).

This chain connects TRBV12-3 or TRBV12-4 to TRBJ1-1; 8 bases line up with TRBD1. There are 14 residues in the CDR3. The J segment lost 8 bases and the V segment lost 1 base, leaving 6 bases of the junction unmatched. This chain's CDR3 is CASSLDRQGQEAFF. CDR3 coding DNA: TGTGCCAGCAGTTTAGATCGACAGGGGCAGGAAGCTTTCTTT.

This clonotype was detected a few times. The chain has TRBV5-1 and TRBJ1-4, with 9 nucleotides matching TRBD1. With 0 bases clipped from V and 1 base from J, the junction kept 1 base outside the gene matches. Germline lookup yields CDR1 SGHRS and CDR2 YFSETQ. There are 16 residues in the CDR3. In nucleotides, the CDR3 is TGCGCCAGCAGCTTGGGGGACAGGGTAACTAATGAAAAACTGTTTTTT. It translates to CASSLGDRVTNEKLFF. The full variable domain, in which reference TRBV5-1 and TRBJ1-4 provide the parts outside the CDR3, is KAGVTQTPRYLIKTRGQQVTLSCSPISGHRSVSWYQQTPGQGLQFLFEYFSETQRNKGNFPGRFSGRQFSNSRSEMNVSTLELGDSALYLCASSLGDRVTNEKLFFGSGTQLSVL.

This clonotype was found a few times. The V call is TRBV7-3, the J call TRBJ1-6; 8 nucleotides agree with TRBD1. CDR3 length: 16 residues. V trimming: 2 bases; J trimming: 6 bases; junction bases outside the gene matches: 6. Germline CDR1 SGHTA, CDR2 FQGTGA. In nucleotides, the CDR3 is TGTGCCAGCAGCTTATCAGGGGGCGCCGGTAATTCACCCCTCCACTTT. It translates to CASSLSGGAGNSPLHF.

This clonotype was seen repeatedly, ten times or more. This chain uses TRBV24-1 with TRBJ2-1; possible D gene TRBD2, 5 bases. The CDR3 sequence is 14 residues long. V dropped 2 bases and J dropped 6 bases, with 10 bases sitting between them. Germline V gene data show CDR1 as KGHDR and CDR2 as SFDVKD. The DNA for the CDR3 is TGTGCCACCAGTGATTGGAGGACTGGCAATGAGCAGTTCTTC. This sequence encodes CATSDWRTGNEQFF.

The chain joins TRBV5-1 to TRBJ2-7; 8 nucleotides line up with TRBD2. Germline-derived CDR1 and CDR2 are SGHRS and YFSETQ. The CDR3 totals 14 residues. With V trimmed by 4 bases and J by 9 bases, 12 bases remained unmatched. Here the CDR3 DNA reads TGCGCCAGCAGCCCCGGGACTAGGTACTTCGCGCAGTACGTC. It yields the protein CASSPGTRYFAQYV.

CDR3 in amino acids: CASSLAGTSGQADTQYF. CDR3 bases: TGTGCCAGCAGCTTAGCAGGGACTAGCGGTCAGGCAGATACGCAGTATTTT. The chain joins TRBV7-2 to TRBJ2-3; TRBD2 matches at 11 bases. The CDR3 has 17 residues. Trimming cost V 0 bases and J 4 bases; bases outside gene matches: 6. Germline V lookup: CDR1 SGHTA, CDR2 FQGNSA.

The chain combines TRBV28 with TRBJ1-3, with D uncertain. The CDR3 length is 14 residues. The germline V gene encodes CDR1 MDHEN and CDR2 SYDVKM. Trimming removed 1 base at V and 4 bases at J, with 8 bases between. DNA for the CDR3: TGTGCCAGCAGTTTATCGGCGGCCGGAAACACCATATATTTT. It translates to CASSLSAAGNTIYF.

This clonotype was seen a few times. This rearrangement joins TRBV5-1 to TRBJ2-5, with D perhaps matching TRBD2 (5 bases). The germline gives CDR1 SGHRS, CDR2 YFSETQ. This CDR3 has 14 residues. Deletions cut 3 bases from V and 3 bases from J, with 12 bases between. The CDR3 DNA is TGCGCCAGCAGCTCGACGGACTTAAAAGAGACCCAGTACTTC. Its protein product is CASSSTDLKETQYF.

The genes are TRBV6-1 and TRBJ2-1, with D possibly matching TRBD2 (5 bases). V lost 6 bases, J lost 1 base, and 13 bases lay in between. Germline CDR1 and CDR2: MNHNS and SASEGT. The CDR3 is made up of 15 amino acids. CDR3 in amino acids: CASSIGGGSYNEQFF. For the CDR3, the DNA is TGTGCCAGCAGCATAGGAGGTGGGTCCTACAATGAGCAGTTCTTC.

J is TRBJ2-2 and V is TRBV24-1; D is unclear. CDR1 and CDR2 (germline): KGHDR, SFDVKD. The CDR3 length is 16 residues. V was shortened by 0 bases and J by 6 bases, with 13 bases between the two germline ends. CDR3 nucleotide sequence: TGTGCCACCAGTGATTTGGACACTGGGGTGGCCGGGGAGCTGTTTTTT. Its protein is CATSDLDTGVAGELFF.

The chain links TRBV12-3 or TRBV12-4 to TRBJ1-2; D remains ambiguous. This CDR3 region has 14 residues. V lost 1 base and J lost 8, with 14 bases in between. CDR3: CASSLGHGSWGYTF. The CDR3 DNA follows: TGTGCCAGCAGTTTAGGACACGGGAGTTGGGGCTACACCTTC.

The chain couples TRBV19 to TRBJ2-2, with 8 positions matching TRBD2. The germline V gene encodes CDR1 LNHDA and CDR2 SQIVND (reference sequence). The V segment lost 7 bases and the J segment 3 bases; nucleotides outside the gene matches: 4. The CDR3 is 14 amino acids. DNA for the CDR3: TGTGCCAGTAATGGAGCGGGAGACACCGGGGAGCTGTTTTTT. This gives the protein CASNGAGDTGELFF.

This clonotype was observed a handful of times. The chain has TRBV28 and TRBJ1-2; possible D gene TRBD1, 5 bases. The CDR3 is 15 amino acids. The V and J ends lost 3 bases and 6 bases respectively, with 17 bases between them. The germline V gene has CDR1 MDHEN and CDR2 SYDVKM. The CDR3 loop reads CASSFLPGGVDGYTF. DNA for the CDR3: TGTGCCAGCAGTTTCCTTCCGGGGGGGGTTGATGGCTACACCTTC.

This clonotype was counted between two and nine times. The chain is built from TRBV27 and TRBJ1-6; D remains ambiguous. Germline CDR1 MNHEY, CDR2 SMNVEV (reference sequence). With 5 bases removed from V and 7 bases from J, the gap between germline ends came to 15 bases. The CDR3 runs to 15 residues. CDR3 nucleotide sequence: TGTGCCAGCAGTCCGTCCACTGGGCTCAATTCACCCCTCCACTTT. The encoded protein is CASSPSTGLNSPLHF.

The sample holds a few counts of this clonotype. This chain uses TRBV28 with TRBJ2-7, with a possible D match to TRBD1 (6 bases). V was clipped by 5 bases and J by 8 bases, with 16 bases between them. This CDR3 contains 13 residues. The germline V gene encodes CDR1 MDHEN and CDR2 SYDVKM. CDR3 in amino acids: CASSPHGDNQQYV. The CDR3 DNA sequence: TGTGCCAGCAGTCCCCATGGGGACAATCAGCAGTACGTC.

This chain joins TRBV5-1 and TRBJ2-2; TRBD2 might be the D (5 bases). V shed 6 bases and J shed 1 base, with 10 bases lying between them. Germline-derived CDR1 and CDR2 are SGHRS and YFSETQ. This CDR3 contains 14 residues. The chain's CDR3 is CASTEDWNTGELFF. The DNA of the CDR3 is TGCGCCAGCACCGAGGACTGGAACACCGGGGAGCTGTTTTTT.

The chain links TRBV6-1 to TRBJ1-5; possible D gene TRBD1, 5 bases. Germline CDR1 reads MNHNS; CDR2 reads SASEGT. The ends were cut back, 6 bases at V and 2 bases at J, with 11 bases in the middle. The CDR3 is 14 residues long. Here the CDR3 DNA reads TGTGCCAGCAGGATGCAAGGGGGCAATCAGCCCCAGCATTTT. It is translated as CASRMQGGNQPQHF.

This clonotype has a handful of counts. The gene calls are TRBV30 and TRBJ1-6, with a possible D match to TRBD1 (6 bases). Trimming took 0 bases from V and 6 from J, leaving 9 bases between them. The CDR3 is made up of 14 amino acids. Germline CDR1 GTSNPN, CDR2 SVGIG (reference sequence). The CDR3 DNA sequence: TGTGCCTGGAGTGTACGAGGGGGTAATTCACCCCTCCACTTT. Translated: CAWSVRGGNSPLHF.

This chain connects TRBV5-1 to TRBJ1-1; possibly TRBD1 for D (5 bases). The CDR3 has 15 amino acids. V lost 0 bases and J 4 bases, leaving 13 bases between the germline ends. Germline V CDR1 and CDR2: SGHRS, YFSETQ. DNA of the CDR3: TGCGCCAGCAGCTTGGAGACAGCTAGGGGCACTGAAGCTTTCTTT. This gives the protein CASSLETARGTEAFF.